This T cell receptor (beta chain) was recovered during a study of T cells after yellow fever vaccination. Germline values: CDR1 SGHRS, CDR2 YFSETQ. V gave up 0 bases and J gave up 0 bases; unmatched junction bases: 1. CDR3 length equals 16 residues. TCRdb called the 5' RACE reads again in MiXCR, with one record for every CDR3 protein. The top ten clones hold about 3.5% of a sample with 250,000 to 300,000 distinct CDR3 sequences, 8.7% of them seen once. Sequenced material: CD4+ T cells sorted from PBMCs, taken 5 days after the yellow fever booster vaccination. The sequence was collected from a man aged 18 to 29 who received the YFV17D yellow fever vaccine. The rearrangement links TRBV5-1 to TRBJ2-2; TRBD2 matches 8 bases. CDR3 in amino acids: CASSLAGGANTGELFF. In DNA, the CDR3 is TGCGCCAGCAGCTTGGCGGGAGGGGCGAACACCGGGGAGCTGTTTTTT.